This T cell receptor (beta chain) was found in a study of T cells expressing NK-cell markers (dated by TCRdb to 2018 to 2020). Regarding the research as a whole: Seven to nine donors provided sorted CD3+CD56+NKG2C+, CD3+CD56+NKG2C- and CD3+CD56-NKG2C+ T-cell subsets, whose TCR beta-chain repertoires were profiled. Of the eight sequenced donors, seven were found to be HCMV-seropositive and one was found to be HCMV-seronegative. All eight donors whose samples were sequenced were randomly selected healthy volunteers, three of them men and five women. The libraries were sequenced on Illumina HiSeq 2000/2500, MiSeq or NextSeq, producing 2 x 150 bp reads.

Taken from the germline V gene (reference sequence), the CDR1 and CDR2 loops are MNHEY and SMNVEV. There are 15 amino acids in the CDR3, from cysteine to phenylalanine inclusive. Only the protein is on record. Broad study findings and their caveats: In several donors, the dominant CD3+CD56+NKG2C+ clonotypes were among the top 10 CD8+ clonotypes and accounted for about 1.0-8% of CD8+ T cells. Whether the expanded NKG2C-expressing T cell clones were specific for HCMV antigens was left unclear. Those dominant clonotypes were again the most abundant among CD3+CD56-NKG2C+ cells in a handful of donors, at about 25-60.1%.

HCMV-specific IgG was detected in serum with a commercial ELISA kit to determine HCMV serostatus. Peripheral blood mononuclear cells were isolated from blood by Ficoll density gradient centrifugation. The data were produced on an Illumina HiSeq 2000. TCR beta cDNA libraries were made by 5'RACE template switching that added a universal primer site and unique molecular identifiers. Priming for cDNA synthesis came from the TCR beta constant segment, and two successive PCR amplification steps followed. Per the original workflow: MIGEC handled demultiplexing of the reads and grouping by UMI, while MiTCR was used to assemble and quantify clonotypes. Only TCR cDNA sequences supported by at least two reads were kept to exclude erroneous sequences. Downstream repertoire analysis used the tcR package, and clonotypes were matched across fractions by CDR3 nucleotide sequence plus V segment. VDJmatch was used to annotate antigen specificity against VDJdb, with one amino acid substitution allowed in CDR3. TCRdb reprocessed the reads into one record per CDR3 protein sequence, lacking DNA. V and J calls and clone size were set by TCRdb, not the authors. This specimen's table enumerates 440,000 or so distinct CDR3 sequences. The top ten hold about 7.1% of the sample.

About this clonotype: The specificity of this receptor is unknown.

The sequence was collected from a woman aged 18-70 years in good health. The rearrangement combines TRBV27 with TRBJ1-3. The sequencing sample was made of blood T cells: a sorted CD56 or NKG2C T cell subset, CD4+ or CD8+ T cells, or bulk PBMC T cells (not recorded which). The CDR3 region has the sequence CASSLSFGSGNTIYF.